These 18 T cell receptor beta chains share one sample of origin, sequenced in a study of early T cells in non-severe SARS-CoV-2 infection. TCRdb re-analysed the 5' RACE reads in MiXCR, keeping a single row per CDR3 protein. The table has about 52,000 distinct CDR3 sequences, roughly 6.5% seen once. The sample taken for sequencing was whole blood. Receptor source: an adult who was a healthcare worker with PCR-confirmed SARS-CoV-2 infection or an uninfected control (not recorded which).

This sequence joins TRBV3-1 and TRBJ1-1; 7 nucleotides agree with TRBD1. The CDR3 extends over 15 amino acids. CDR1 is LGHDT, CDR2 YNNKEL, per germline (reference sequence). The V segment lost 4 bases and the J segment 4 bases; nucleotides outside the gene matches: 9. The CDR3 DNA is TGTGCCAGCAGCCTGACAGGGCTCGGGGGCACTGAAGCTTTCTTT. This gives the protein CASSLTGLGGTEAFF.

The chain recombines TRBV30 with TRBJ2-7; a possible D gene is TRBD2 (6 bases). With 8 bases removed from V and 2 bases from J, the gap between germline ends came to 19 bases. Germline CDR1 is GTSNPN and CDR2 is SVGIG (reference sequence). The CDR3 loop spans 14 amino acids. As DNA, the CDR3 is TGTGCCCGTCAAGCCCCGGGAGCTACCTACGAGCAGTACTTC. This translates into CARQAPGATYEQYF.

V usage is TRBV24-1 and J usage is TRBJ1-2, with D hard to call. Per the germline V gene, CDR1 is KGHDR and CDR2 is SFDVKD. The CDR3 is made up of 14 amino acids. V was pared by 0 bases and J by 4 bases, with 8 bases between. CDR3 amino acids: CATSDLLGIYGYTF. The CDR3 DNA reads TGTGCCACCAGTGATTTGCTAGGCATCTATGGCTACACCTTC.

This clonotype was seen ten or more times. This chain uses TRBV6-6 with TRBJ1-3; no definite D call. Trimming took 4 bases from V and 0 from J, leaving 7 bases between them. CDR1 and CDR2 from the germline V gene are MNHNY and SVGAGI (reference sequence). The CDR3 is 14 residues long. This CDR3 reads CASSWEASGNTIYF. In DNA form, the CDR3 reads TGTGCCAGCAGTTGGGAGGCCTCTGGAAACACCATATATTTT.

This clonotype showed up many times. The rearrangement links TRBV7-6 to TRBJ2-1; tentatively, D is TRBD2 (7 bases). The CDR3 is made up of 14 amino acids. V was trimmed by 4 bases and J by 4 bases, leaving 11 bases between them. The germline V gene has CDR1 SGHVS and CDR2 FNYEAQ. The CDR3 sequence is CASSSRGGYNEQFF. CDR3 in DNA: TGTGCCAGCAGCTCGAGGGGGGGGTACAATGAGCAGTTCTTC.

In this sample, this clonotype turned up many times. The chain combines TRBV18 with TRBJ2-7; 9 positions agree with TRBD1. V shed 3 bases and J 7 bases; nucleotides not matched to a gene: 10. In germline, CDR1 is KGHSH, CDR2 LQKENI. There are 15 residues in the CDR3. CDR3 sequence: CASSPSRDREGEQYF. CDR3 in DNA: TGTGCCAGCTCACCTTCTCGGGACAGGGAGGGGGAGCAGTACTTC. The whole variable domain, remainder taken from reference TRBV18 and TRBJ2-7, is NAGVMQNPRHLVRRRGQEARLRCSPMKGHSHVYWYRQLPEEGLKFMVYLQKENIIDESGMPKERFSAEFPKEGPSILRIQQVVRGDSAAYFCASSPSRDREGEQYFGPGTRLTVT.

In this sample, this clonotype turned up a few times. The chain joins TRBV14 to TRBJ2-7, with 9 bases aligning to TRBD2. CDR3 length: 15 residues. Unmatched junction bases numbered 10, after V lost 3 bases and J lost 7 bases. Germline loops: CDR1 SGHDN, CDR2 FVKESK. CDR3: CASSQWGSSGEEQYF. The CDR3 DNA reads as TGTGCCAGCAGCCAGTGGGGGTCTAGCGGGGAGGAGCAGTACTTC.

This clonotype was observed many times. CDR3 sequence (DNA): TGTGCCAGCAGTTTCGAGCGGCTTAGCCTCTACGAGCAGTACTTC. Translation: CASSFERLSLYEQYF. The J gene is TRBJ2-7, the V gene TRBV28; TRBD2 might be the D (5 bases). CDR3 length: 15 amino acids. Germline lookup yields CDR1 MDHEN and CDR2 SYDVKM. The V end lost 3 bases, the J end lost 3 bases, and 15 bases lay between the germline ends.

In this sample, this clonotype turned up a few times. The chain carries TRBV11-3 and TRBJ2-7; 8 bases are shared with TRBD1. This CDR3 has 14 amino acids. Trimming at V came to 5 bases and at J to 2 bases, leaving 5 bases not matched to a gene. The germline gives CDR1 SGHNT, CDR2 YENEEA. CDR3 residues: CASSPGQGAYEQYF. CDR3 nucleotide sequence: TGTGCCAGCAGCCCAGGACAGGGCGCCTACGAGCAGTACTTC.

This clonotype came up many times. This chain connects TRBV12-5 to TRBJ2-3, with a possible D match to TRBD2 (6 bases). The CDR3 consists of 13 residues. The germline V gene encodes CDR1 LGHNT and CDR2 FRNRAP. Trimming took off 9 bases at V and 0 bases at J, with 10 bases between the two ends. The CDR3 sequence is CARPGVSTDTQYF. CDR3 bases: TGTGCTAGGCCGGGGGTTAGCACAGATACGCAGTATTTT.

In this sample, this clonotype turned up many times. This CDR3 is CSVEGASVYGYTF. CDR3 bases: TGCAGCGTTGAAGGGGCCAGCGTCTATGGCTACACCTTC. The V call is TRBV29-1, the J call TRBJ1-2; no clear D gene. This CDR3 is built from 13 residues. CDR1 and CDR2 from the germline V gene are SQVTM and ANQGSEA. With 1 base removed from V and 4 bases from J, the gap between germline ends came to 10 bases.

The sample holds a few counts of this clonotype. The rearrangement joins TRBV12-3 or TRBV12-4 to TRBJ1-1, with 8 positions matching TRBD1. J was trimmed by 4 bases and V by 5 bases; bases with no gene match: 0. There are 12 residues in the CDR3. CDR3 nucleotide sequence: TGTGCCAGCAGTGGACAGGGCACTGAAGCTTTCTTT. This sequence encodes CASSGQGTEAFF.

The table lists this clonotype with many counts. The chain has TRBV13 and TRBJ2-7; 9 positions match TRBD2. The germline gives CDR1 PRHDT, CDR2 FYEKMQ (reference sequence). The CDR3 has 19 residues. The junction had 20 bases not matched to a gene; V was cut back by 4 bases and J by 4 bases. The CDR3 sequence: CASSYLRTPLAGFLYEQYF. The CDR3, as DNA: TGTGCCAGCAGCTACTTGCGTACCCCTCTAGCGGGGTTCTTGTACGAGCAGTACTTC.

Concerning this clonotype: A much larger clone differs by one base, so this may be a read error. The chain has TRBV10-2 and TRBJ1-5; D is ambiguous. The CDR3 extends over 13 amino acids. CDR1 is WSHSY and CDR2 is SAAADI in the germline V gene. The CDR3 DNA sequence: TGCGCCAGCAGTTCCGTCCCCAATCAGCCCCAGGATTTT. It yields the protein CASSSVPNQPQDF.

This clonotype has a count of ten or more. The chain combines TRBV28 with TRBJ1-5, with D uncertain. The CDR3 consists of 14 residues. Germline V gene data show CDR1 as MDHEN and CDR2 as SYDVKM. The V end was cut by 9 bases, the J end by 0 bases, with 12 bases between. CDR3 sequence: CASFGHYSNQPQHF. The CDR3 region has the DNA TGTGCCAGTTTCGGGCACTATAGCAATCAGCCCCAGCATTTT.

This clonotype was seen at least ten times. This sequence joins TRBV7-9 and TRBJ2-5, with unresolved D. V was shortened by 2 bases and J by 2 bases, with 6 bases between the two germline ends. CDR3 length: 13 residues. Germline CDR1 SEHNR, CDR2 FQNEAQ (reference sequence). The CDR3 DNA is TGTGCCAGCAGCTTAATGACACAAGAGACCCAGTACTTC. It is translated as CASSLMTQETQYF.

This clonotype was counted ten times or more. The rearrangement links TRBV6-5 to TRBJ2-2; 8 bases line up with TRBD2. The CDR3 sequence is 15 residues long. Trimming removed 5 bases from V and 1 base from J; junction bases left unmatched: 3. Germline assignment: CDR1 MNHEY and CDR2 SVGAGI. The CDR3 nucleotides are TGTGCCAGCAGTCCTGGGACTAGGAACACCGGGGAGCTGTTTTTT. This encodes CASSPGTRNTGELFF.

This clonotype was seen a few times. The chain couples TRBV2 to TRBJ2-6, with a tentative D call TRBD1 (6 bases). This CDR3 is 15 amino acids long. Germline CDR1 is SNHLY and CDR2 is FYNNEI. V gave up 6 bases and J gave up 1 base, with 10 bases separating them. CDR3 coding DNA: TGTGCCAGCAGCGGGCAGGGGTCTGGGGCCAACGTCCTGACTTTC. Amino acid sequence: CASSGQGSGANVLTF. Variable domain in full (rest from reference TRBV2 and TRBJ2-6): EPEVTQTPSHQVTQMGQEVILRCVPISNHLYFYWYRQILGQKVEFLVSFYNNEISEKSEIFDDQFSVERPDGSNFTLKIRSTKLEDSAMYFCASSGQGSGANVLTFGAGSRLTVL.